This T cell receptor (beta chain) was documented in a study of T cell responses to AZD1222 COVID-19 vaccine. Clones were read by immunoSEQ multiplex PCR, and TCRdb kept only the in-frame ones, dropping some. In the table there are 90,000 to 150,000 clones, around nine tenths of which are singletons. Study observations and caveats: CD4 TCRs associated with vaccination spanned spike, dominating at 160-218 and 743-854. The donor cohort was predominantly white British with a female majority, and clonal diversity may have been underestimated.

Whether given at about 4 or about 12 weeks, second doses were pooled. The CDR3 length is 16 residues. Germline lookup yields CDR1 SNHLY and CDR2 FYNNEI. The V end was cut by 3 bases, the J end by 1 base, with 15 bases between. Notes on this clone: Its target is unknown.

The origin of this receptor is an adult who received the AZD1222 COVID-19 vaccine. The V gene is TRBV2, the J gene TRBJ1-1, with D possibly being TRBD1 (6 bases). This specimen was peripheral blood, taken 28 days after the second AZD1222 dose. The CDR3 sequence is CASSDGGAWENTEAFF. CDR3 DNA sequence: TGTGCCAGCAGTGATGGGGGGGCGTGGGAGAACACTGAAGCTTTCTTT.